In this sample, the clone carrying this T cell receptor (beta chain) turned up once. In assigning cohorts, the study relied on participant-reported clinical history. The data originate from a study of blood T cell repertoires in COVID-19. Looked up from germline, CDR1 is ENHRY and CDR2 is SYGVKD. V lost 10 bases and J 3 bases, leaving 12 bases between the germline ends. This CDR3 comprises 12 residues. Sequencing used immunoSEQ multiplex PCR; TCRdb keeps in-frame clones, though not all of them. Found here are some 190,000 clones, about 88% of them singletons; the top ten hold 20% to 25%. The chain couples TRBV10-3 to TRBJ1-2, with D hard to call. The material sequenced was PBMCs or T cells enriched from blood (not recorded which). The receptor comes from a woman in her thirties or forties in a cohort exposed to, infected with or recovered from COVID-19 (not recorded which). CDR3 residues: CATAEGYYGYTF. The CDR3 DNA sequence: TGTGCCACCGCGGAGGGCTACTATGGCTACACCTTC.